This record concerns one T cell receptor (beta chain) sequence. These data originate in a study of blood T cell repertoires in COVID-19. Study summary: The analysed material was cDNA or gDNA that came from T cells, B-cell-depleted T cells, or PBMCs.

One Seattle source followed patients from active infection through their disease course. With 6 bases removed from V and 5 bases from J, the gap between germline ends came to 17 bases. The length of the CDR3 is 16 residues. Germline assignment: CDR1 SNHLY and CDR2 FYNNEI. Authors' methods: From reference gene primer amplification, estimates of nucleated cell counts were derived. Profiling relied on immunoSEQ multiplex PCR, and the TCRdb table lists in-frame clones only, not all of them. D and trimming come from the DNA, and the V and J calls and clone size come from that table. This sample has 150,000 to 200,000 clones, with 85% to 95% found just once.

The clonotype comes from a woman in her sixties with COVID-19, enrolled during active disease. The rearrangement links TRBV2 to TRBJ1-6; tentatively, D is TRBD1 (5 bases). The sequenced sample was peripheral blood. The CDR3 DNA reads TGTGCCAGCAGGGGATGGGGAGGGGCCAATAATTCACCCCTCCACTTT. Translating it yields CASRGWGGANNSPLHF. Complete variable domain (other parts from reference TRBV2 and TRBJ1-6): EPEVTQTPSHQVTQMGQEVILRCVPISNHLYFYWYRQILGQKVEFLVSFYNNEISEKSEIFDDQFSVERPDGSNFTLKIRSTKLEDSAMYFCASRGWGGANNSPLHFGNGTRLTVT.